The text below deals with one TCR beta chain. Its antigen is currently not known. Qualities for individual bases were not recorded, and no much larger clone is one base off. From a lookup of the germline V gene, CDR1 and CDR2 are MNHEY and SVGAGI. The V end gives up 5 bases and the J end 5 bases, leaving 6 bases in the junction not matched to a gene. The CDR3, cysteine through phenylalanine, is 13 amino acids long. Only the CDR3 DNA stays, 39 bases, in frame from base 1. The donors were healthy, HIV-negative adults who had no recently reported acute infections or vaccinations. Only Caucasian adults living in Nashville, Tennessee, USA were represented among the donors. CD8 memory samples consisted of magnetically selected CD45RO+ cells combined with CCR7-negative CD45RA+ effector memory (TemRA) cells. After blood collection by leukapheresis, PBMCs were isolated using Ficoll-Histopaque density gradient centrifugation and then cryopreserved in the vapor phase of liquid nitrogen. Analytical flow cytometry was used to check the purity and quantity of each magnetically sorted T cell population. Genomic DNA was isolated from every sorted fraction and measured by UV absorbance on a Nanodrop 2000c.

The data were taken from a study of shared clonotypes between healthy human individuals (dated by TCRdb to 2020 to 2022). Regarding the study in general: Three men and two women, aged 18 to 49 years, made up the cohort. For each donor, CD4 naive and CD4 memory were each run on three plates, CD8 naive on two plates, and CD8 memory on one plate. To estimate repertoire size and how much clonotype sharing occurs between individuals, the study deeply sequenced the blood TCR repertoires of 5 or 6 healthy adults. To increase sequencing depth and limit assay-specific biases, TCR repertoire library preparation and sequencing were carried out by different laboratories using diverse techniques. Leukapheresis yielded between about 0.9 and 9.5 billion PBMCs per donor.

TCR CDR3 regions were amplified from genomic DNA by multiplex PCR using the deep immunoSEQ assay. Extracted genomic DNA from each cell subset was spread evenly across all wells of several immunoSEQ 96-well plates, with each plate serving as a replicate. Each replicate PCR for sorted subsets received roughly 0.2 ug genomic DNA, equal to about 30,000 T cell genomes. Purified libraries were measured with a Qubit 3.0 fluorometer, size-checked on a Bioanalyzer 2100, and measured again with the KAPA Library Quantification kit. Every immunoSEQ 96-well plate was sequenced on a separate single-read 150-cycle Illumina NextSeq 550 flow cell. As for the authors' bioinformatics: Because only junctional sequences without quality scores were contained in the immunoSEQ output, filtering matching that applied to full-length reads could not be performed. To assign V/J genes and CDR3, sequences were annotated against IMGT germline references using PyIR, a Python wrapper for IgBLAST v1.9. Reads with weak V/J assignments (E-value above 1e-6), missing CDR3, stop codons, out-of-frame junctions, or ambiguous translated residues were removed. A V3J clonotype was defined by an identical inferred V gene, J gene, and CDR3 amino acid sequence. Percentage overlap between repertoires was computed as shared unique clonotypes divided by the size of the smaller repertoire. Three approaches were used to assess repertoire richness: RTK rarefaction, the Chao1 estimator, and Recon v2.1 estimates of unobserved clonotypes. OLGA was used to compute generation probabilities for all TCRbeta clonotypes that the gDNA method yielded from a handful of donors. The source is immuneACCESS, and TCRdb retained only in-frame sequences with V and J called. Part of the clones is not carried over; for the studies checked, unresolved V genes explain less than half of this, and the remainder is unexplained. From that table come the V and J calls and clone size; the DNA was used to work out D and trimming. The sample yields roughly 720,000 clones; roughly 87% were counted once. 34% of the sample lies in the top ten.

The paper as a whole reports these results and caveats: Roughly 5% of naive CD4, roughly 3.6% of naive CD8, around 2.3% of memory CD4, and approximately 0.39% of memory CD8 clonotypes were shared across a handful of donors. Larger estimated clonotype richness was generally found for naive subsets than for memory subsets. Because the study included a small number of donors, the genetic and exposure-history diversity represented was limited. Pairwise subsampling indicated that sequencing depth was expected to affect the degree of clonotype sharing among donors. Sampling was restricted to blood, and TCR repertoires in tissues likely differ from the TCR repertoires found in blood. Rarefaction of sorted-subset datasets indicated incomplete sequencing despite the large sequencing depth. Compared with non-shared clonotypes, the clonotypes found in all four sorted-subset donors had higher generation probabilities.

Sequences were obtained from memory CD8+ T cells from PBMCs. The cell subset or site label on this specimen signifies: CD45RO+ cells pooled with CCR7-negative TemRA cells. The TCR comes from a man younger than 35 in good health. Some clones in this sample may be carry-over from other donors' samples. This sequence uses TRBV6-5 and TRBJ2-7; TRBD2 fits 7 bases in the junction. The DNA sequence reads TGTGCCAGCAGTCTGGCACGGGAGGACGAGCAGTACTTC. Its protein reads: CASSLAREDEQYF.